This TCR beta chain is from a study of blood T cell repertoires in COVID-19. Study at large: Samples came from the United States, Italy and Spain, spanning acute and convalescent COVID-19.

Sequenced by immunoSEQ multiplex PCR; TCRdb stores in-frame clones only, minus some. This repertoire shows roughly 300,000 clones, more than 75% found once; its top ten account for around 1.5%. What was sequenced was peripheral blood. This TCR was recovered from a woman aged 45-65 years with acute or convalescent COVID-19.

CDR3 in amino acids: CASSRQFITPQHF. The DNA for the CDR3 is TGTGCCAGCAGTCGACAGTTCATCACGCCCCAGCATTTT. The chain joins TRBV28 to TRBJ1-5; possible D gene TRBD1, 5 bases. The CDR3 runs 13 residues. Germline V CDR1 and CDR2: MDHEN, SYDVKM. Deletions cut 5 bases from V and 9 bases from J, with 14 bases between. The full variable domain, rest sourced from reference TRBV28 and TRBJ1-5, is DVKVTQSSRYLVKRTGEKVFLECVQDMDHENMFWYRQDPGLGLRLIYFSYDVKMKEKGDIPEGYSVSREKKERFSLILESASTNQTSMYLCASSRQFITPQHFGDGTRLSIL.